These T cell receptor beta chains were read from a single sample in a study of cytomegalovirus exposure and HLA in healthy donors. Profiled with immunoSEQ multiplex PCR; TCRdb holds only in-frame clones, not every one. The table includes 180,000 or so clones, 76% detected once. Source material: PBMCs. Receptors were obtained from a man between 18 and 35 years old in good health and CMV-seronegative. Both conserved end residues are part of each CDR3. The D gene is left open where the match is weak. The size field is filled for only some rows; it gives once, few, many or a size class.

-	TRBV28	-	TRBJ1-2	CASSLELKGRGGYTF	TGTGCCAGCAGTTTAGAACTGAAGGGGAGGGGTGGCTACACCTTC
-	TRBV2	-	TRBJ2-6	CAIRRGTLSGANVLTF	TGTGCCATCCGACGGGGTACCCTCTCTGGGGCCAACGTCCTGACTTTC
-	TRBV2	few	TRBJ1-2	CASSELGYGYTF	TGTGCCAGCAGTGAACTCGGGTATGGCTACACCTTC
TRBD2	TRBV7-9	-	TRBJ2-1	CASSPLTSGRRNEQFF	TGTGCCAGCAGCCCCCTCACTAGCGGGAGGAGAAATGAGCAGTTCTTC
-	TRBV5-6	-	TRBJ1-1	CASSLPGDTEAFF	TGTGCCAGCAGCTTGCCCGGAGACACTGAAGCTTTCTTT
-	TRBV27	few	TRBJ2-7	CASSLSLTPVEGEQYF	TGTGCCAGCAGTTTATCGTTGACCCCCGTTGAGGGCGAGCAGTACTTC
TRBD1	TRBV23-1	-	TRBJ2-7	CASSHQGRRDRELHEQYF	TGCGCCAGCAGTCACCAAGGGCGCCGGGACAGGGAGTTGCACGAGCAGTACTTC
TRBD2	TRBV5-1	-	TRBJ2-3	CASSPRASGSYTNTDTQYF	TGCGCCAGCAGCCCCCGGGCTAGCGGATCATACACCAACACAGATACGCAGTATTTT
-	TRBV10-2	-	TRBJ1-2	CASSGTVFYGYTF	TGCGCCAGCAGTGGGACAGTTTTCTATGGCTACACCTTC
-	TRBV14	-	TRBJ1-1	CASSQADRNTEAFF	TGTGCCAGCAGCCAAGCTGACAGGAACACTGAAGCTTTCTTT